The clone carrying this TCR beta chain was observed once. The sample belongs to a study of blood T cell repertoires in COVID-19. Study details: Researchers got acute and convalescent COVID-19 samples from the United States, Italy and Spain. In each case, the material was cDNA or gDNA derived from T cells, B-cell-depleted T cells, or PBMCs.

This CDR3 contains 12 residues. Germline assignment: CDR1 SGHTA and CDR2 FQGNSA. Trimming stripped 1 base from V and 7 bases from J, with 5 bases between. In the source study's methods: Amplified reference gene primers provided the basis for estimating nucleated cell counts. The repertoire was sequenced with immunoSEQ multiplex PCR; TCRdb's copy has only in-frame clones and lacks some. D and trimming come from the DNA, and the V and J calls and clone size come from that table. Altogether roughly 160,000 clones are present, 83% being singletons, with the ten largest covering under 2.5%. The source of this sequence is a woman older than 75 with acute or convalescent COVID-19. The specimen was peripheral blood. The V call is TRBV7-2, the J call TRBJ1-5; D uncertain. The CDR3 sequence: CASSLVAQPQHF. The CDR3 region has the DNA TGTGCCAGCAGCTTAGTAGCCCAGCCCCAGCATTTT.